What follows describes a single T cell receptor beta chain. J gave up 3 bases and V 4 bases, and 9 bases lay outside the gene matches. There are 15 residues in the CDR3. Looked up from germline, CDR1 is GTSNPN and CDR2 is SVGIG (reference sequence). Methods used by the authors: The authors estimated nucleated cell counts from reference gene primer amplification. Sequencing used immunoSEQ multiplex PCR; TCRdb keeps in-frame clones, though not all of them. The V and J calls and the clone size are those of that table, but D and trimming were determined from the DNA. The sample shows about 170,000 clones, approximately 83% of them seen only once. This specimen belongs to a study of blood T cell repertoires in COVID-19. Across the whole study: T cells, B-cell-depleted T cells, or PBMCs provided the cDNA or gDNA that served as material.

The chain uses TRBV30 and TRBJ1-1; 9 bases fit TRBD1. Material for sequencing was peripheral blood. This clonotype originated in a man between 65 and 85 years old with active or convalescent COVID-19. Here the CDR3 DNA reads TGTGCCTGGAATCCAACAGGGGGCTTGGACACTGAAGCTTTCTTT. Translated: CAWNPTGGLDTEAFF. Variable domain in full (rest from reference TRBV30 and TRBJ1-1): SQTIHQWPATLVQPVGSPLSLECTVEGTSNPNLYWYRQAAGRGLQLLFYSVGIGQISSEVPQNLSASRPQDRQFILSSKKLLLSDSGFYLCAWNPTGGLDTEAFFGQGTRLTVV.